What follows is one T cell receptor beta chain and its context. The antigen is not known. A read error may account for a junction end that differs from germline. The entry originates in a study of siplizumab effects on memory and regulatory T cells. Findings of the study overall: Phenotypic classification as naive or memory proved unattainable for roughly 75-96% of proliferating CD4+ or CD8+ clones. Under siplizumab, alloreactive sequences traced to unstimulated CD4+ memory cells were significantly reduced. In controls, about a quarter of mappable alloreactive CD4+ clones were Treg-derived on average, versus approximately 70% with siplizumab.

The assay was immunoSEQ multiplex PCR, and TCRdb's table has in-frame clones only and misses some. The repertoire includes roughly 82,000 clones, 87% of them detected once, and around 1.6% sits in the top ten. Source material: Tregs sorted from blood. The source of this sequence is a human donor in good health.

CDR3 protein: CASSLAGGGNAEAFF. CDR3 DNA sequence: TGTGCCAGCAGCCTAGCAGGGGGCGGGAACGCTGAAGCTTTCTTT. The chain carries TRBV7-9 and TRBJ1-1; 8 bases align to TRBD1. CDR1 SEHNR and CDR2 FQNEAQ come from the germline V gene (reference sequence). The length of the CDR3 is 15 residues.